These 2 T cell receptor beta chains originate from one sample sequenced in a study of identical twins. TCRdb re-called the 5' RACE reads through MiXCR, storing one row per CDR3 protein. This repertoire shows about 1.7 million distinct CDR3 sequences, roughly 35% found once; its top ten account for about 0.25%. Sample: cord blood. The source is a newborn girl in good health.

This clonotype has a handful of counts. The chain links TRBV5-1 to TRBJ1-5, with D unclear. The CDR3 totals 15 residues. Trimming removed 0 bases from V and 3 bases from J, with 10 bases in between. Germline V gives CDR1 SGHRS, CDR2 YFSETQ. For the CDR3, the DNA is TGCGCCAGCAGCTTGGTACGGGTATTCAATCAGCCCCAGCATTTT. Protein sequence: CASSLVRVFNQPQHF.

This clonotype was counted a few times. The chain joins TRBV14 to TRBJ1-2; 9 bases map to TRBD1. Germline lookup yields CDR1 SGHDN and CDR2 FVKESK. With 3 bases clipped from V and 4 bases from J, the junction kept 6 bases outside the gene matches. The CDR3 is made up of 15 amino acids. CDR3 coding DNA: TGTGCCAGCAGCCACTGGGACAGGGATATCTATGGCTACACCTTC. Translation: CASSHWDRDIYGYTF.